Below, one T cell receptor beta chain is given with its context. TCRdb keeps only in-frame clones here, not all; method: immunoSEQ multiplex PCR. The table has around 250,000 clones, around 83% seen once. This sample was taken from a study of blood T cell repertoires in COVID-19. Study information: The United States, Italy and Spain provided the acute and convalescent COVID-19 samples.

There are 16 residues in the CDR3. CDR1 is KGHSH and CDR2 is LQKENI in the germline V gene. Trimming took off 1 base at V and 2 bases at J, with 12 bases between the two ends. What was sequenced was peripheral blood. J is TRBJ2-1 and V is TRBV18, with a possible D match to TRBD2 (5 bases). This clonotype was sampled from a young man who had recovered from COVID-19. The CDR3 region is CASSPLNGVAYNEQFF. The CDR3 DNA is TGTGCCAGCTCACCACTAAACGGGGTGGCCTACAATGAGCAGTTCTTC.